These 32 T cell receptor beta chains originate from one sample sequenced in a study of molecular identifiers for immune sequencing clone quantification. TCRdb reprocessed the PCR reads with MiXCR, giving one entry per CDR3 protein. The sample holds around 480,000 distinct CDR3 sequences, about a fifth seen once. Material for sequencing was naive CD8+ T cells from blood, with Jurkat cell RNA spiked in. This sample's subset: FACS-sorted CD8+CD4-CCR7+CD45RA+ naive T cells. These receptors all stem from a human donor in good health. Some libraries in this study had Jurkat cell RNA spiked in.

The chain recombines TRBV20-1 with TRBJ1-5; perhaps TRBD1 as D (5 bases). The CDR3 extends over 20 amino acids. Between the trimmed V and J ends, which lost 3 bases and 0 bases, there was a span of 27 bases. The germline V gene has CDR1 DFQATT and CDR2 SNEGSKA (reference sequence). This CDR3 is CSASPRDAATKIYSNQPQHF. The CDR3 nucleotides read TGCAGTGCTAGCCCCCGGGACGCAGCTACGAAAATTTATAGCAATCAGCCCCAGCATTTT.

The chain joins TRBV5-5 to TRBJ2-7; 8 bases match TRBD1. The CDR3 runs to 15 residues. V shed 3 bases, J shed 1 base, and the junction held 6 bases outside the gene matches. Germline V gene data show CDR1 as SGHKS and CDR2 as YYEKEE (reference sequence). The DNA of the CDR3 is TGTGCCAGCAGCTACTCAGGGGGCCAGTCCTACGAGCAGTACTTC. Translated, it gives CASSYSGGQSYEQYF.

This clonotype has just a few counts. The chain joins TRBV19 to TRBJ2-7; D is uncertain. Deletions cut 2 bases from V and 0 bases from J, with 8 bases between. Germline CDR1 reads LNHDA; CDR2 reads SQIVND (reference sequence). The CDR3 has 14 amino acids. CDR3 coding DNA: TGTGCCAGTAGTATACTAGGCCGCTCCTACGAGCAGTACTTC. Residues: CASSILGRSYEQYF. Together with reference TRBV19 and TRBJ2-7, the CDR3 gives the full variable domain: DGGITQSPKYLFRKEGQNVTLSCEQNLNHDAMYWYRQDPGQGLRLIYYSQIVNDFQKGDIAEGYSVSREKKESFPLTVTSAQKNPTAFYLCASSILGRSYEQYFGPGTRLTVT.

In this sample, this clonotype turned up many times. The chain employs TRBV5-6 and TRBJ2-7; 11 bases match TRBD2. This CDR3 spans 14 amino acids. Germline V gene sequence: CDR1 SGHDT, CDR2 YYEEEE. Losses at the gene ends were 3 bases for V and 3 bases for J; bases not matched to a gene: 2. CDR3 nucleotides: TGTGCCAGCAGCTGGGGGACTAGCGGCTACGAGCAGTACTTC. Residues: CASSWGTSGYEQYF.

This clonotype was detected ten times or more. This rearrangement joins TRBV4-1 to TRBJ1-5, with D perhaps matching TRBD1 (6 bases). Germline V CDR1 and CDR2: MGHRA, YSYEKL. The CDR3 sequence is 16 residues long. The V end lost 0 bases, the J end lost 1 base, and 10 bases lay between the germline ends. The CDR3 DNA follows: TGCGCCAGCAGCCAAGATCCCGGGGGCAGCAATCAGCCCCAGCATTTT. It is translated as CASSQDPGGSNQPQHF.

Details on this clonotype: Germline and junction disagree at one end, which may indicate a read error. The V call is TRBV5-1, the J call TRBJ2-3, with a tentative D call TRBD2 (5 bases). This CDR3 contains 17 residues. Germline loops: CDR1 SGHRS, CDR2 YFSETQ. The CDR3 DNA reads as TGCGCCGGCAGCCAAGCCCTAGCTGCCAGCCGCACAGATACGCAGTATTTT. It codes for CAGSQALAASRTDTQYF. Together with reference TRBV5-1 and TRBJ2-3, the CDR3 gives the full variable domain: KAGVTQTPRYLIKTRGQQVTLSCSPISGHRSVSWYQQTPGQGLQFLFEYFSETQRNKGNFPGRFSGRQFSNSRSEMNVSTLELGDSALYLCAGSQALAASRTDTQYFGPGTRLTVL.

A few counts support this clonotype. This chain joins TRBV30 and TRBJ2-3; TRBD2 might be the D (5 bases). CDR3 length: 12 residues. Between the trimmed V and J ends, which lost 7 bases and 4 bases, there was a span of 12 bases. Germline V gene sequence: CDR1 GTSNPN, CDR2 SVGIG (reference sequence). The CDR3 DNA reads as TGTGCCTCAGAGGGCCCTGCAGATACGCAGTATTTT. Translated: CASEGPADTQYF. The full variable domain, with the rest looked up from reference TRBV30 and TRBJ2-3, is SQTIHQWPATLVQPVGSPLSLECTVEGTSNPNLYWYRQAAGRGLQLLFYSVGIGQISSEVPQNLSASRPQDRQFILSSKKLLLSDSGFYLCASEGPADTQYFGPGTRLTVL.

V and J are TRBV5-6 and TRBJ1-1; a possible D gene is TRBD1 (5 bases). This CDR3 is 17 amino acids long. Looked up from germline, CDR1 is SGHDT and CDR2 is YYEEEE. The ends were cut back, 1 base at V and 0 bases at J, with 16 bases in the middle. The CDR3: CASSLFQGLLVNTEAFF. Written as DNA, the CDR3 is TGTGCCAGCAGCTTGTTCCAGGGCCTCTTGGTGAACACTGAAGCTTTCTTT.

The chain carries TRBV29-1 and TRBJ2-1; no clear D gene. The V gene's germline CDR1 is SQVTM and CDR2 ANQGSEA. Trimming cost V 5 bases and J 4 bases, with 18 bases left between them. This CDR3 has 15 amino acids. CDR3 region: CSVYVVGAYYNEQFF. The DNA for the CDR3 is TGCAGCGTTTACGTTGTTGGAGCGTATTACAATGAGCAGTTCTTC.

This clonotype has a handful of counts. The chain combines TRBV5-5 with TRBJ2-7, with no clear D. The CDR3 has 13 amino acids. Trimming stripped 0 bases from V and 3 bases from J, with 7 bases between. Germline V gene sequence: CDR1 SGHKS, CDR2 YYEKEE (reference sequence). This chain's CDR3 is CASSLEVVYEQYF. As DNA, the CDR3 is TGTGCCAGCAGCTTGGAGGTCGTCTACGAGCAGTACTTC.

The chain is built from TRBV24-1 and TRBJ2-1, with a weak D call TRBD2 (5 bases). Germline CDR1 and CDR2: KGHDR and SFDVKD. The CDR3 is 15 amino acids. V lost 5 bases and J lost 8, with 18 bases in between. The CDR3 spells CATSALAGPVDEQFF. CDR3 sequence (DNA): TGTGCCACCAGTGCCCTAGCAGGACCGGTAGATGAGCAGTTCTTC.

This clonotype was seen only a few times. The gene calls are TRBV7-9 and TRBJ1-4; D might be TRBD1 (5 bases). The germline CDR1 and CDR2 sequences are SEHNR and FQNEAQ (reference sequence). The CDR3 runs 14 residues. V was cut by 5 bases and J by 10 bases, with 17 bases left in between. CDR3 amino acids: CASSRDGDSGKLFF. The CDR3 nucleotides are TGTGCCAGCAGCCGGGACGGAGATAGTGGAAAACTGTTTTTT.

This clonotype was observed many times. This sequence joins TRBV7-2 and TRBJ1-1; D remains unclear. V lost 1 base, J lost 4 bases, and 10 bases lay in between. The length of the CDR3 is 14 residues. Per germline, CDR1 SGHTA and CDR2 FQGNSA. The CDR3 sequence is CASSLVRGFTEAFF. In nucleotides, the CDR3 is TGTGCCAGCAGCTTAGTCCGAGGATTCACTGAAGCTTTCTTT.

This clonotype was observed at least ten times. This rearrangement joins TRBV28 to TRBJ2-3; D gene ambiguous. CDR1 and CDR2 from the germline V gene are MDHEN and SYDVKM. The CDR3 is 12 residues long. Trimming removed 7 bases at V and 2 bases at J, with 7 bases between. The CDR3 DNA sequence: TGTGCCAGCAACCTAAACACAGATACGCAGTATTTT. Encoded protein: CASNLNTDTQYF.

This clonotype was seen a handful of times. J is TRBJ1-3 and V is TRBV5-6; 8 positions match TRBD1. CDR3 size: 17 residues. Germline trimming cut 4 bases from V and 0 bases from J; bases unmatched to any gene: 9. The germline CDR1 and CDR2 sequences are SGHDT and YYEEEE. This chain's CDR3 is CASSQGTGLNSGNTIYF. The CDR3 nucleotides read TGTGCCAGCAGCCAGGGGACAGGATTAAACTCTGGAAACACCATATATTTT.

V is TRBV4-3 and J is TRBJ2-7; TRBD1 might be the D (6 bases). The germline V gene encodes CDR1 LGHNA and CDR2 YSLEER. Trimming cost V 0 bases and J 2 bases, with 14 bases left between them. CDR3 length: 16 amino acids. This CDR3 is CASSQEGEGVAYEQYF. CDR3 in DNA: TGCGCCAGCAGCCAAGAGGGCGAGGGGGTCGCCTACGAGCAGTACTTC.

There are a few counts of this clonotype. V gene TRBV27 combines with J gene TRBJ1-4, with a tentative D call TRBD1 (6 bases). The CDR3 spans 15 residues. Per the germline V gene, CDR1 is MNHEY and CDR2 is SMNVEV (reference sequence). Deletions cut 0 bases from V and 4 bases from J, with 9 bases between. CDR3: CASSLSGGNNEKLFF. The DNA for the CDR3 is TGTGCCAGCAGTTTATCAGGGGGGAATAATGAAAAACTGTTTTTT.

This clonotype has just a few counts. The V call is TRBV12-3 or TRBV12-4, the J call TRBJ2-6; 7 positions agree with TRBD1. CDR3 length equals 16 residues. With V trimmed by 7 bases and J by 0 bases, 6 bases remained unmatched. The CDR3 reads CASTHRTGSGANVLTF. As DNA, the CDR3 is TGTGCCAGCACTCACAGGACAGGCTCTGGGGCCAACGTCCTGACTTTC.

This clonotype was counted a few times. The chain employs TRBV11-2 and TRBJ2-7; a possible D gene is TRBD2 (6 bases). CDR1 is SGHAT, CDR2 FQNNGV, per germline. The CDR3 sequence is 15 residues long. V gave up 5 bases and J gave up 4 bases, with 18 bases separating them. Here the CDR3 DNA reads TGTGCCAGCAGCCCGGGAGCAGCGGTGAGGTACGAGCAGTACTTC. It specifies CASSPGAAVRYEQYF.

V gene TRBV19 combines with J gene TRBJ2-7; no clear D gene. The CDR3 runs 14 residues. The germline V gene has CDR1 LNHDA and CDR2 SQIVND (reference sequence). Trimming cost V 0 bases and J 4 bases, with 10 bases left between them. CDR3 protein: CASSIDRIGYEQYF. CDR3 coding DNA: TGTGCCAGTAGTATAGATCGGATAGGGTACGAGCAGTACTTC.

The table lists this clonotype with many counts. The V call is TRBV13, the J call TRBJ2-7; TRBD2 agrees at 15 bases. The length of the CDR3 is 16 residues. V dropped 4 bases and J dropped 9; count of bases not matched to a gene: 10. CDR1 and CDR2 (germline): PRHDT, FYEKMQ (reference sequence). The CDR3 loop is CASSSGLAGGPGWQYF. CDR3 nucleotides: TGTGCCAGCAGCTCCGGACTAGCGGGAGGGCCCGGTTGGCAGTACTTC.

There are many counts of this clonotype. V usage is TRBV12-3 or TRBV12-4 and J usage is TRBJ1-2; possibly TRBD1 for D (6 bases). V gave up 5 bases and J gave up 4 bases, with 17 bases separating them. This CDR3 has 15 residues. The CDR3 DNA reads TGTGCCAGCAGTGCCCCTGACAGGCCCAGCTATGGCTACACCTTC. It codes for CASSAPDRPSYGYTF.

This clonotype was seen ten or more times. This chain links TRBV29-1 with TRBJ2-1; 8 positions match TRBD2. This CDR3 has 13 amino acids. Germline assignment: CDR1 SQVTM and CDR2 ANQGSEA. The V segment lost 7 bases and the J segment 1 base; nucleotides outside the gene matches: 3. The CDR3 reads CSAGGLSYNEQFF. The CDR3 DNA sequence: TGCAGCGCGGGGGGGCTGTCCTACAATGAGCAGTTCTTC.

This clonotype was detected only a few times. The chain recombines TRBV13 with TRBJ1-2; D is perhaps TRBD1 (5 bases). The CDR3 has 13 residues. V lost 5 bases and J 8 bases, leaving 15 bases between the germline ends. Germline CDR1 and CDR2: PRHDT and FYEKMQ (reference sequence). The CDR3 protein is CASSIQGAGGYTF. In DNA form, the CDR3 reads TGTGCCAGCAGCATCCAGGGAGCAGGAGGCTACACCTTC. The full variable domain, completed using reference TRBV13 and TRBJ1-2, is AAGVIQSPRHLIKEKRETATLKCYPIPRHDTVYWYQQGPGQDPQFLISFYEKMQSDKGSIPDRFSAQQFSDYHSELNMSSLELGDSALYFCASSIQGAGGYTFGSGTRLTVV.

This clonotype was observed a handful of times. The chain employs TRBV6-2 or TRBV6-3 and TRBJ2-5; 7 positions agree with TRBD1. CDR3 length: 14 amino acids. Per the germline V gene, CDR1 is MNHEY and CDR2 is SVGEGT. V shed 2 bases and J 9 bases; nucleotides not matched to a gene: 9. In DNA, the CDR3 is TGTGCCAGCAGTTACGCCGGACAGGCCGAGGCCCAGTACTTC. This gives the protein CASSYAGQAEAQYF.

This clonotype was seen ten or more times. CDR3: CASSQDLPDTQYF. CDR3 in DNA: TGTGCCAGCAGCCAAGATCTGCCAGATACGCAGTATTTT. This chain connects TRBV14 to TRBJ2-3; D is ambiguous. Germline V CDR1 and CDR2: SGHDN, FVKESK. V was cut by 0 bases and J by 4 bases, with 5 bases left in between. The CDR3 is made up of 13 amino acids.

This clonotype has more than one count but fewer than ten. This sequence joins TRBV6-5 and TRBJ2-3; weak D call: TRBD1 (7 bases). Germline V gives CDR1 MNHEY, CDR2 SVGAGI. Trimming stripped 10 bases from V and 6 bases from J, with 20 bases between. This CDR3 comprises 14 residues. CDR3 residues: CATGGGLMRDTQYF. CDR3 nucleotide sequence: TGTGCCACCGGAGGGGGCCTGATGAGGGATACGCAGTATTTT.

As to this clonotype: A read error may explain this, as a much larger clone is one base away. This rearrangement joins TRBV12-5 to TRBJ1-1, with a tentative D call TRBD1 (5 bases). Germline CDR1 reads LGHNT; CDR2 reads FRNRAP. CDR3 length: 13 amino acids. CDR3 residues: CTSGFGRGTEAFF. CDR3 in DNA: TGTACTAGTGGTTTTGGAAGGGGCACTGAAGCTTTCTTT. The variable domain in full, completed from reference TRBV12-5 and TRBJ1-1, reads DARVTQTPRHKVTEMGQEVTMRCQPILGHNTVFWYRQTMMQGLELLAYFRNRAPLDDSGMPKDRFSAEMPDATLATLKIQPSEPRDSAVYFCTSGFGRGTEAFFGQGTRLTVV.

This chain's CDR3 is CASSEGTNEQFF. CDR3 bases: TGTGCCAGCAGTGAAGGGACGAATGAGCAGTTCTTC. V gene TRBV2 combines with J gene TRBJ2-1; unclear D gene. The germline V and J ends were trimmed by 1 base and 7 bases, with 5 bases remaining between them. CDR1 and CDR2 from the germline V gene are SNHLY and FYNNEI. This CDR3 has 12 amino acids.

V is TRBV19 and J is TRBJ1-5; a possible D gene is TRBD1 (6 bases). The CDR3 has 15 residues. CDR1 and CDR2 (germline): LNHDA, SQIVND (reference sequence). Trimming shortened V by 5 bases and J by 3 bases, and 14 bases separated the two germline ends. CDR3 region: CASSPYHRANQPQHF. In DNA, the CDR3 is TGTGCCAGTAGTCCTTACCACAGGGCCAATCAGCCCCAGCATTTT.

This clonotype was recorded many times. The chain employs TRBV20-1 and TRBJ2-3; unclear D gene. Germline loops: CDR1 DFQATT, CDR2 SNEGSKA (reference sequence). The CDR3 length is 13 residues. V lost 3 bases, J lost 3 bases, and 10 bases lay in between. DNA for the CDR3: TGCAGTGCTAGTCTGGGTGGTACAGATACGCAGTATTTT. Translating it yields CSASLGGTDTQYF.

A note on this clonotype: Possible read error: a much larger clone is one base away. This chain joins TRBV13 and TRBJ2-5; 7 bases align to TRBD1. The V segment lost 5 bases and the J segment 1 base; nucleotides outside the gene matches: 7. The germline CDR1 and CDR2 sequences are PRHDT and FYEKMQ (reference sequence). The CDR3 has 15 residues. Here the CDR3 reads CASSRTGDLQETQYF. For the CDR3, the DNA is TGTGCCAGCAGCAGGACAGGCGACCTCCAAGAGACCCAGTACTTC.